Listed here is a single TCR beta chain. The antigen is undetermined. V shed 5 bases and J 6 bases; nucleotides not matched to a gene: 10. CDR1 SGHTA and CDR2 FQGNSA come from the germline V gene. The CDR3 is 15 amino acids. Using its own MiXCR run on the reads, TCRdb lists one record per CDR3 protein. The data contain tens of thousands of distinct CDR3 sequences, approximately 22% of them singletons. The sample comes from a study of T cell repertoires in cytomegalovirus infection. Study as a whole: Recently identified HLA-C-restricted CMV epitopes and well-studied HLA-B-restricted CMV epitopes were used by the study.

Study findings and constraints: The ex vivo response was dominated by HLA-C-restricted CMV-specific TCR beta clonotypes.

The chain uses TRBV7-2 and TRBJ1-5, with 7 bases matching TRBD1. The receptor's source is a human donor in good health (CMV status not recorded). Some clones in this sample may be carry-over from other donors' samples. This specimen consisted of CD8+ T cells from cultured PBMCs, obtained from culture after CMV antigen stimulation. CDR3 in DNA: TGTGCCAGCAGCGCCGCAAACAGGGACAGTCAGCCCCAGCATTTT. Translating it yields CASSAANRDSQPQHF. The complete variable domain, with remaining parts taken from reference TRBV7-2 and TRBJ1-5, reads GAGVSQSPSNKVTEKGKDVELRCDPISGHTALYWYRQSLGQGLEFLIYFQGNSAPDKSGLPSDRFSAERTGGSVSTLTIQRTQQEDSAVYLCASSAANRDSQPQHFGDGTRLSIL.